Detailed here is one TCR beta chain. This entry belongs to a study of CD8 T cells in Susac syndrome. After extraction with the RNeasy kit, roughly 0.5 to 1 ug of the RNA was reverse transcribed using random hexamers. One entry per CDR3 protein, called by TCRdb with MiXCR from the immunoSEQ multiplex PCR reads. The sample has under 250,000 distinct CDR3 sequences, around 93% seen once. Sequenced material: CD4+ T cells from PBMCs. The receptor was derived from a human donor with multiple sclerosis.

DNA for the CDR3: TGTGCCAGCAGCGGGACAGGGGGCTCTGACTATGGCTACACCTTC. Protein: CASSGTGGSDYGYTF. The V gene is TRBV2, the J gene TRBJ1-2; 12 bases map to TRBD1. The CDR3 runs to 15 residues. The trim removed 6 bases at V and 3 bases at J, leaving 5 bases unmatched. From germline, CDR1 is SNHLY and CDR2 FYNNEI.